Each of the 17 T cell receptor beta chains below was sequenced from the same sample in a study of blood T cell repertoires in COVID-19. Profiled with immunoSEQ multiplex PCR; TCRdb holds only in-frame clones, not every one. This table has roughly 230,000 clones, nearly 90% appearing once. The sequencing input was peripheral blood. All receptors derive from a woman in her sixties with COVID-19, enrolled during active disease.

In this sample, this clone turned up once. The rearrangement uses TRBV29-1 and TRBJ1-4; D unclear. This CDR3 region has 11 residues. Trimming pared 4 bases from V and 8 bases from J, leaving 8 bases between. Germline V CDR1 and CDR2: SQVTM, ANQGSEA. This CDR3 is CSVASREKLFF. The CDR3 DNA follows: TGCAGCGTTGCTTCCAGGGAAAAACTGTTTTTT.

The chain couples TRBV19 to TRBJ2-7; D call uncertain. The length of the CDR3 is 11 residues. From germline, CDR1 is LNHDA and CDR2 SQIVND (reference sequence). Trimming removed 1 base from V and 5 bases from J, with 3 bases in between. The CDR3 DNA is TGTGCCAGTAGTATAGCTCACGAGCAGTACTTC. Its protein is CASSIAHEQYF.

This clone has just a few counts. This chain joins TRBV4-3 and TRBJ1-1; D unclear. The CDR3 runs to 14 residues. CDR1 is LGHNA and CDR2 is YSLEER in the germline V gene. Deletions cut 0 bases from V and 11 bases from J, with 16 bases between. The CDR3 protein is CASSQERSVGGAFF. CDR3 DNA: TGCGCCAGCAGCCAAGAACGATCCGTCGGCGGGGCTTTCTTT.

The chain is built from TRBV19 and TRBJ1-6; 7 nucleotides agree with TRBD1. CDR3 size: 15 residues. Trimming took 8 bases from V and 7 from J; bases not matched to a gene: 11. CDR1 is LNHDA, CDR2 SQIVND, per germline (reference sequence). In nucleotides, the CDR3 is TGTGCCAGTTTACAGGGGCCGCAGGGAAATTCACCCCTCCACTTT. It codes for CASLQGPQGNSPLHF.

In nucleotides, the CDR3 is TGTGCCAGTAGTATCCGGGCGACGGGGGAAGCTTTCTTT. This translates into CASSIRATGEAFF. This chain uses TRBV19 with TRBJ1-1; D unclear. Between the trimmed V and J ends, which lost 3 bases and 8 bases, there was a span of 13 bases. CDR1 and CDR2 (germline): LNHDA, SQIVND (reference sequence). The CDR3 contains 13 residues. Full variable domain (rest looked up from reference TRBV19 and TRBJ1-1): DGGITQSPKYLFRKEGQNVTLSCEQNLNHDAMYWYRQDPGQGLRLIYYSQIVNDFQKGDIAEGYSVSREKKESFPLTVTSAQKNPTAFYLCASSIRATGEAFFGQGTRLTVV.

This chain connects TRBV7-2 to TRBJ2-3; weak D call: TRBD1 (6 bases). V was clipped by 5 bases and J by 0 bases, with 15 bases between them. CDR1 is SGHTA, CDR2 FQGNSA, per germline. This CDR3 is built from 16 residues. This CDR3 reads CASSLAGTSSTDTQYF. The CDR3, as DNA: TGTGCCAGCAGCCTGGCCGGGACATCAAGCACAGATACGCAGTATTTT.

The rearrangement joins TRBV18 to TRBJ2-1, with 11 positions matching TRBD1. Trimming cost V 6 bases and J 6 bases; bases outside gene matches: 7. The CDR3 totals 15 residues. Per the germline V gene, CDR1 is KGHSH and CDR2 is LQKENI. Here the CDR3 DNA reads TGTGCCAGCTCGCGGCCGGGACAGGGGGTCAATGAGCAGTTCTTC. Residues: CASSRPGQGVNEQFF. The entire variable domain, with the rest obtained from reference TRBV18 and TRBJ2-1, is as follows: NAGVMQNPRHLVRRRGQEARLRCSPMKGHSHVYWYRQLPEEGLKFMVYLQKENIIDESGMPKERFSAEFPKEGPSILRIQQVVRGDSAAYFCASSRPGQGVNEQFFGPGTRLTVL.

This chain joins TRBV9 and TRBJ2-2; 10 bases are a match to TRBD1. The germline gives CDR1 SGDLS, CDR2 YYNGEE. The junction had 11 bases not matched to a gene; V was cut back by 0 bases and J by 6 bases. The CDR3 loop spans 18 amino acids. In DNA form, the CDR3 reads TGTGCCAGCAGCGTAGCGATGATGGGGACAGGGGTCCCCGGGGAGCTGTTTTTT. It is translated as CASSVAMMGTGVPGELFF.

This clone was seen more than once but under ten times. The chain carries TRBV13 and TRBJ1-2; D is undetermined. Germline V gene lookup returns CDR1 PRHDT and CDR2 FYEKMQ (reference sequence). Trimming left V 1 base short and J 5 bases short, with 17 bases between. CDR3 length: 16 residues. The CDR3, as DNA: TGTGCCAGCAGCTTAGCAGCGGCGGTTAACGGATATGGCTACACCTTC. Protein sequence: CASSLAAAVNGYGYTF.

The chain couples TRBV15 to TRBJ1-2, with TRBD1 matching 8 bases. The J segment lost 6 bases and the V segment lost 3 bases, leaving 15 bases of the junction unmatched. This CDR3 spans 17 amino acids. Per the germline V gene, CDR1 is LNHNV and CDR2 is YYDKDF (reference sequence). The CDR3 region is CATSSRFDRGSRNGYTF. Written as DNA, the CDR3 is TGTGCCACCAGCAGCCGATTCGACAGGGGAAGTAGGAATGGCTACACCTTC.

The count of this clone is one. The chain employs TRBV2 and TRBJ2-1; 8 bases agree with TRBD1. Germline V gives CDR1 SNHLY, CDR2 FYNNEI. The CDR3 runs 16 residues. V was pared by 7 bases and J by 9 bases, with 17 bases of the junction left unmatched. CDR3 in DNA: TGTGCCAGCATTACCCCGCGGACAGGGTATTTGGGTGAGCAGTTCTTC. Its translation is CASITPRTGYLGEQFF.

The chain employs TRBV6-5 and TRBJ1-1; 8 nucleotides agree with TRBD1. V lost 4 bases to trimming and J lost 3 bases; unmatched junction nucleotides: 4. Per the germline V gene, CDR1 is MNHEY and CDR2 is SVGAGI. The CDR3 sequence is 14 residues long. This chain's CDR3 is CASSLTGAYTEAFF. CDR3 in DNA: TGTGCCAGCAGTTTGACAGGGGCCTACACTGAAGCTTTCTTT.

The chain couples TRBV4-3 to TRBJ1-1; D not certain. Germline CDR1 LGHNA, CDR2 YSLEER. V lost 0 bases and J 0 bases, leaving 8 bases between the germline ends. The CDR3 is 15 residues long. CDR3 DNA sequence: TGCGCCAGCAGCCAAGACGACACCTTGAACACTGAAGCTTTCTTT. As protein: CASSQDDTLNTEAFF.

This chain uses TRBV19 with TRBJ1-5; D remains ambiguous. V was cut by 6 bases and J by 1 base, with 19 bases left in between. The germline V gene has CDR1 LNHDA and CDR2 SQIVND (reference sequence). This CDR3 has 17 amino acids. The chain's CDR3 is CASSRTLRSISNQPQHF. CDR3 bases: TGTGCCAGTAGCCGAACGCTTCGGTCCATAAGCAATCAGCCCCAGCATTTT.

The chain links TRBV11-2 to TRBJ1-4; 8 nucleotides line up with TRBD1. Germline CDR1 is SGHAT and CDR2 is FQNNGV. The CDR3 runs 14 residues. J lost 7 bases, V lost 4 bases, and 5 bases had no gene match. CDR3 residues: CASSSGRGREKLFF. The CDR3 DNA follows: TGTGCCAGCAGCTCTGGCAGGGGGCGTGAAAAACTGTTTTTT.

V usage is TRBV2 and J usage is TRBJ1-6; 8 bases match TRBD1. V trimming: 6 bases; J trimming: 9 bases; junction bases outside the gene matches: 4. The CDR3 has 13 residues. Germline CDR1 reads SNHLY; CDR2 reads FYNNEI. The CDR3 nucleotides are TGTGCCAGCAGGACCGGGACAGGTTCACCCCTCCACTTT. It translates to CASRTGTGSPLHF. Supplemented by reference TRBV2 and TRBJ1-6, the full variable domain reads EPEVTQTPSHQVTQMGQEVILRCVPISNHLYFYWYRQILGQKVEFLVSFYNNEISEKSEIFDDQFSVERPDGSNFTLKIRSTKLEDSAMYFCASRTGTGSPLHFGNGTRLTVT.

The CDR3 loop is CASSPAGGLNYGYTF. CDR3 DNA sequence: TGTGCCAGCTCACCAGCGGGGGGGCTTAACTATGGCTACACCTTC. The chain links TRBV18 to TRBJ1-2; perhaps TRBD1 as D (6 bases). CDR1 KGHSH and CDR2 LQKENI come from the germline V gene. This CDR3 is 15 amino acids long. V was pared by 2 bases and J by 1 base, with 11 bases between.